This T cell receptor (beta chain) came from a study of blood T cell repertoires in COVID-19. This clone was seen once. Using immunoSEQ multiplex PCR, the repertoire was profiled, and TCRdb retains in-frame clones only, with some absent. The repertoire holds some 200,000 clones, with about 72% as singletons. Sequencing input: PBMCs or T cells enriched from blood (not recorded which). The sequence derives from a woman between 50 and 59 years old who had recovered from COVID-19.

The CDR3 spells CASSDSTRTGGYEQYF. The DNA for the CDR3 is TGTGCCAGCAGTGACTCGACTCGAACAGGGGGTTACGAGCAGTACTTC. The chain is built from TRBV6-4 and TRBJ2-7, with TRBD1 matching 8 bases. Trimming removed 0 bases from V and 4 bases from J; junction bases left unmatched: 8. Per the germline V gene, CDR1 is MRHNA and CDR2 is SNTAGT. CDR3 length: 16 amino acids.